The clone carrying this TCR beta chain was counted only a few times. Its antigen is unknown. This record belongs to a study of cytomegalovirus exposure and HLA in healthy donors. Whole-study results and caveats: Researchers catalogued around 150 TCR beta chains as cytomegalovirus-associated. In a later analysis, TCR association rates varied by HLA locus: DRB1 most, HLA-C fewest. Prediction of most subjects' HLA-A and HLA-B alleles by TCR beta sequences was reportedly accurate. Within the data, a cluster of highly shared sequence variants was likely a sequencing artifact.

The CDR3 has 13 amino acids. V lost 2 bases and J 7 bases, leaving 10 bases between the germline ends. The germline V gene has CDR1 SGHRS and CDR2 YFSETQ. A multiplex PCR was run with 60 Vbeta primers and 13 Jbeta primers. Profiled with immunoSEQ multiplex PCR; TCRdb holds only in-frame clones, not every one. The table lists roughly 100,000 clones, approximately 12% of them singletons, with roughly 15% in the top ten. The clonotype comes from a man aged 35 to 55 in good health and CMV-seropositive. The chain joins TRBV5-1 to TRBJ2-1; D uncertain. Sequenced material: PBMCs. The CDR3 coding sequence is TGCGCCAGCAGCTTCACCCTCGGTAATGAGCAGTTCTTC. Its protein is CASSFTLGNEQFF.